The clone carrying this T cell receptor (beta chain) has a handful of counts. Its antigen is unknown. This record belongs to a study of cytomegalovirus exposure and HLA in healthy donors. Study outcomes and limitations: Several top significant clusters appeared, in a later analysis, to be linked to common viral pathogens.

Primers for the PCR totalled 60 Vbeta and 13 Jbeta. Authors' methods: Roughly 12 million shared chains were among approximately 80 million unique TCR beta chains counted in a later analysis. TCRdb keeps only in-frame clones here, not all; method: immunoSEQ multiplex PCR. For V, J and clone size, that table is used; D and trimming come from the DNA. The sample yields around 190,000 clones, 65% to 85% seen once. Germline lookup yields CDR1 MNHNS and CDR2 SASEGT. The CDR3 loop spans 14 amino acids. The V gene end was trimmed by 6 bases and the J gene end by 9 bases; junction bases not matched to a gene: 10.

The specimen sequenced was PBMCs. The sequence was obtained from a woman under 40 in good health and CMV-seronegative. This chain joins TRBV6-1 and TRBJ1-1; TRBD1 agrees at 10 bases. CDR3 coding DNA: TGTGCCAGCAGAGACCAAATGACAGGGGGCAAAGCTTTCTTT. Translating gives CASRDQMTGGKAFF.